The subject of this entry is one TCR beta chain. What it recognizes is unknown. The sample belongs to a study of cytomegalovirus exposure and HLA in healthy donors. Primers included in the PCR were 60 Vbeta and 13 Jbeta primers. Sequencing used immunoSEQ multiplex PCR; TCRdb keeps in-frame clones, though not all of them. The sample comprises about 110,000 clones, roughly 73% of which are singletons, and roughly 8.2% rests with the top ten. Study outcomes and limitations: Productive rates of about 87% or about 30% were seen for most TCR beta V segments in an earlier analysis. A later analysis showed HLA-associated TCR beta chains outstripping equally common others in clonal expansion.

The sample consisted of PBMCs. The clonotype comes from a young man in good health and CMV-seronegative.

The CDR3: CASSLETSGGNTGELFF. In nucleotides, the CDR3 is TGTGCCAGCAGCTTAGAGACTAGCGGGGGTAACACCGGGGAGCTGTTTTTT. V and J are TRBV7-7 and TRBJ2-2, with 12 positions matching TRBD2. Trimming took 1 base from V and 2 from J; bases not matched to a gene: 2. This CDR3 comprises 17 residues. CDR1 SSHAT and CDR2 FNYEAQ come from the germline V gene (reference sequence).